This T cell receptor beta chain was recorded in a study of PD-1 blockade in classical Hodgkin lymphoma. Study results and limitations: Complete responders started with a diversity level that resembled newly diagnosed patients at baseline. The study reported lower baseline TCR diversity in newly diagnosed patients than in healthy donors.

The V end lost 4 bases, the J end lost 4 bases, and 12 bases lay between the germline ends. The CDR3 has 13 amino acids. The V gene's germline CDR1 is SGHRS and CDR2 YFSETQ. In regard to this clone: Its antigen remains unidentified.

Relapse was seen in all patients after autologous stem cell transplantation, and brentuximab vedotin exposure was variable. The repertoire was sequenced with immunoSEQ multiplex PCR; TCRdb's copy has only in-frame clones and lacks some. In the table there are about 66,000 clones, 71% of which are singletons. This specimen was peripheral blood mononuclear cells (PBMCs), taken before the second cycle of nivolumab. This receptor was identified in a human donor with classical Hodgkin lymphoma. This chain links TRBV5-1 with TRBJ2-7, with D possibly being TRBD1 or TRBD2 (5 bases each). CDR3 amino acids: CASSRDRAYEQYF. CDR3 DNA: TGCGCCAGCAGCCGGGACCGAGCATACGAGCAGTACTTC.